Listed below are T cell receptor beta chains from one sample, sequenced in a study of T cell responses to AZD1222 COVID-19 vaccine. Assay used: immunoSEQ multiplex PCR; TCRdb lists only in-frame clones, some missing. The sample records about 170,000 clones, roughly 92% being singletons. This specimen was peripheral blood, taken on day 0 of AZD1222 vaccination. These receptors were taken from an adult in good health. The CDR3 runs from the conserved cysteine through the conserved F or W. The order of the fields is CDR3 DNA, CDR3 protein, D gene, V gene, clone size, J gene. The D gene is left open where the match is weak. Size tells how often a clone was seen (once, few, many) or the class of an expanded clone, and some rows leave it out.

DNA: TGTGCCAGCAGCTTAGTGGCCAGGGGCCGCGAAAAACTGTTTTTT
CDR3: CASSLVARGREKLFF
D: .
V: TRBV7-9
size: .
J: TRBJ1-4

DNA: TGTGCCAGCAGTGAAGCGCTTCGGGGAGCGGGAGGGCGAGTGATGTCGATTAGAGAGACCCAGTACTTC
CDR3: CASSEALRGAGGRVMSIRETQYF
D: TRBD2
V: TRBV2
size: .
J: TRBJ2-5

DNA: TGTGCCAGCAGCCCCAGCACTAGCGGGAGCACCCAGTACTTC
CDR3: CASSPSTSGSTQYF
D: TRBD2
V: TRBV11-3
size: .
J: TRBJ2-5

DNA: TGTGCCAGTAGTCCACAGGGATCGAATTCACCCCTCCACTTT
CDR3: CASSPQGSNSPLHF
D: .
V: TRBV19
size: .
J: TRBJ1-6

DNA: TGTGCCAGCAGCCGACCCCGGACAGGGAACACTGAAGCTTTCTTT
CDR3: CASSRPRTGNTEAFF
D: TRBD1
V: TRBV11-2
size: .
J: TRBJ1-1

DNA: TGTGCCAGCAGACGTCTTATCAGCGGGGGCTACAATGAGCAGTTCTTC
CDR3: CASRRLISGGYNEQFF
D: TRBD2
V: TRBV27
size: .
J: TRBJ2-1

DNA: TGCGCCAGCAGCTTGGGACTAGCGGGAGGGCCAGGCACAGATACGCAGTATTTT
CDR3: CASSLGLAGGPGTDTQYF
D: TRBD2
V: TRBV5-1
size: .
J: TRBJ2-3

DNA: TGTGCCAGCAGTGTGTGGGGGAGTGGCTACACCTTC
CDR3: CASSVWGSGYTF
D: .
V: TRBV2
size: .
J: TRBJ1-2

DNA: TGCGCCAGCAGCATACAGGGATGGACTGAAGCTTTCTTT
CDR3: CASSIQGWTEAFF
D: .
V: TRBV5-1
size: .
J: TRBJ1-1

DNA: TGTGCCAGCAGCCAAGGACGAGTCCTGGAGCAGTACTTC
CDR3: CASSQGRVLEQYF
D: .
V: TRBV3-1/TRBV3-2
size: once
J: TRBJ2-7

DNA: TGTGCCAGCAGTGACTCACCCACAGATACGCAGTATTTT
CDR3: CASSDSPTDTQYF
D: .
V: TRBV6-4
size: .
J: TRBJ2-3

DNA: TGCGCCAGCAGCTACGGGGGGTCCACTAATGAAAAACTGTTTTTT
CDR3: CASSYGGSTNEKLFF
D: .
V: TRBV5-1
size: .
J: TRBJ1-4

DNA: TGCGCCAGCAGCTTGTCTCCAGCGGGTCAGGGAGAGACCCAGTACTTC
CDR3: CASSLSPAGQGETQYF
D: .
V: TRBV5-1
size: .
J: TRBJ2-5